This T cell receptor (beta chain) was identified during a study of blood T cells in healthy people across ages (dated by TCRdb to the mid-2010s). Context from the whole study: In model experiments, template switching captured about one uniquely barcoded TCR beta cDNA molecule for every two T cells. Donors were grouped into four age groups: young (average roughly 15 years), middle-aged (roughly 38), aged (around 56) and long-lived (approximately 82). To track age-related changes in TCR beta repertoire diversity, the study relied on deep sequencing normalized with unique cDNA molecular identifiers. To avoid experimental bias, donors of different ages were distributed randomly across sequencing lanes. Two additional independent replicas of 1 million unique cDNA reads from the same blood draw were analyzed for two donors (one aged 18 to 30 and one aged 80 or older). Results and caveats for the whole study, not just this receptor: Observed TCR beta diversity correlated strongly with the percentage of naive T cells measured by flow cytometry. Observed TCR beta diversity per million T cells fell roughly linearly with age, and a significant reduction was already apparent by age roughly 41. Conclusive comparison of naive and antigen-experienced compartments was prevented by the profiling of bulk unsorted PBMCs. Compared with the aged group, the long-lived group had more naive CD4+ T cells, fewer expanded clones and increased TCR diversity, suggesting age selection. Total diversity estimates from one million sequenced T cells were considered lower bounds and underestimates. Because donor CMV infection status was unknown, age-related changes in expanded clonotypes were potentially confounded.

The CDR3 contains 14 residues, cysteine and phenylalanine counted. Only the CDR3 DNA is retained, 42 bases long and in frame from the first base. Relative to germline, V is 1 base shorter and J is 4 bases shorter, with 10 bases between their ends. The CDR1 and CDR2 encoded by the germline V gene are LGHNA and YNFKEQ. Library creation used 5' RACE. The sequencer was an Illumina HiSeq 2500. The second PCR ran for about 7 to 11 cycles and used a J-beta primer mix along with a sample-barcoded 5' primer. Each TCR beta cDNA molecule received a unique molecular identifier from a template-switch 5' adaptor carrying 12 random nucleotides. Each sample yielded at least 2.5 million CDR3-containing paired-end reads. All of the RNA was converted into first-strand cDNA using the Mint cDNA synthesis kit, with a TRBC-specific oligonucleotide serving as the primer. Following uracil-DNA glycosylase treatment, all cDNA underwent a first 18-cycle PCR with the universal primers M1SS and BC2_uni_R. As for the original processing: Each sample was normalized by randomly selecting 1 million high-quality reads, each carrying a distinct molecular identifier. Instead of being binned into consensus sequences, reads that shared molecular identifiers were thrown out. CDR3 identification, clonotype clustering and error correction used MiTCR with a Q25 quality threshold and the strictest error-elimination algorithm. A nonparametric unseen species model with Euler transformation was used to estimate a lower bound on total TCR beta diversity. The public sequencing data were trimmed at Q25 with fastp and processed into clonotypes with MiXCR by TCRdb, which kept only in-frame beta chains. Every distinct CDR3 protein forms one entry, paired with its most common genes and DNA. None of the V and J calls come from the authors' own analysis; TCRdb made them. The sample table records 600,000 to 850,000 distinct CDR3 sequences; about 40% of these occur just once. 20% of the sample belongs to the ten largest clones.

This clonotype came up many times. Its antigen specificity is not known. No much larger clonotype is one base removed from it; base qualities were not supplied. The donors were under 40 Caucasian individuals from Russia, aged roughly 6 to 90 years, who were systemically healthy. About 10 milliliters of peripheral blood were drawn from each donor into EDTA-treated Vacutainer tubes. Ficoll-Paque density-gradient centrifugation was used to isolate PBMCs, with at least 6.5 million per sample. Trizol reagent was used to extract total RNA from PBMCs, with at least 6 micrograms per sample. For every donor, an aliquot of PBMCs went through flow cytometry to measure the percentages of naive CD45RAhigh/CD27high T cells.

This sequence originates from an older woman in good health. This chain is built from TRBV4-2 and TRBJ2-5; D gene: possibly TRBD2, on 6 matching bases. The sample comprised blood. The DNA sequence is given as TGTGCCAGCAGCCAAGCGGGAGTTGGAGAGACCCAGTACTTC. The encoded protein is CASSQAGVGETQYF.